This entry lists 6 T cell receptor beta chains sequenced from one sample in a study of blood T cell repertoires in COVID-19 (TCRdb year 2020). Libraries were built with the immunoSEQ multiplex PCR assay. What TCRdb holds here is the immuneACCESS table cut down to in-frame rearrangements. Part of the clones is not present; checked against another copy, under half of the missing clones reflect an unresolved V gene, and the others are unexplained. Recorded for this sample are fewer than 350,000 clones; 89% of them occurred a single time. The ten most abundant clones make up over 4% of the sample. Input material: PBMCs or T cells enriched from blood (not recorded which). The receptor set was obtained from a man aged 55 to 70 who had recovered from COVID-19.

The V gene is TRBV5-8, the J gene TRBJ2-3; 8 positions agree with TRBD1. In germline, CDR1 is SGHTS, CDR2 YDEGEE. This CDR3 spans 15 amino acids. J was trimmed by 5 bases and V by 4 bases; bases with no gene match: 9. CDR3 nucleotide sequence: TGTGCCAGCAGCCGAGCGTGGACAGGGAAAGATACGCAGTATTTT. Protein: CASSRAWTGKDTQYF.

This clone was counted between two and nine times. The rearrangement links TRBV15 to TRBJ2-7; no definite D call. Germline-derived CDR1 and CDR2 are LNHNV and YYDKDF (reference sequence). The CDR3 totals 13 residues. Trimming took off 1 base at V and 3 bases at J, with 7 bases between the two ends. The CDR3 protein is CATSRGSIYEQYF. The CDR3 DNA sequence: TGTGCCACCAGCAGAGGATCTATCTACGAGCAGTACTTC.

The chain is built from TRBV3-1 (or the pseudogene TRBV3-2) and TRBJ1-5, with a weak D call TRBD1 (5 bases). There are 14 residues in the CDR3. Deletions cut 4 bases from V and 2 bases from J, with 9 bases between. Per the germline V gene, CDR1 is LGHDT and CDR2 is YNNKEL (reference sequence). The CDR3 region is CASSLGAGNQPQHF. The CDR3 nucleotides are TGTGCCAGCAGCCTAGGGGCCGGCAATCAGCCCCAGCATTTT.

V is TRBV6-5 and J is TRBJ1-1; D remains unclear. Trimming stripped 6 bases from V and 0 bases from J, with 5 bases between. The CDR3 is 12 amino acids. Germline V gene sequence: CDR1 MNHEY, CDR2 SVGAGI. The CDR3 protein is CASRGLNTEAFF. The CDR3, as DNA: TGTGCCAGCAGGGGCCTGAACACTGAAGCTTTCTTT.

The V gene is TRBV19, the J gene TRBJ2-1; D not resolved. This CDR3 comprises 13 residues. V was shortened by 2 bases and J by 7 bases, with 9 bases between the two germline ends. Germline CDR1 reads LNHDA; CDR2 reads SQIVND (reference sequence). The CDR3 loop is CASSILVWNEQFF. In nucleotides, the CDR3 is TGTGCCAGTAGTATACTAGTATGGAATGAGCAGTTCTTC.

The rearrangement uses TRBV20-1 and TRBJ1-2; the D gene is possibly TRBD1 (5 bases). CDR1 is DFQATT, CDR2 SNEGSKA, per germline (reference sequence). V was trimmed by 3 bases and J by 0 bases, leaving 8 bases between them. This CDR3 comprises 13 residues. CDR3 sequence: CSASTGPNYGYTF. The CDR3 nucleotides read TGCAGTGCTAGTACAGGTCCTAACTATGGCTACACCTTC.